This T cell receptor (beta chain) was identified in a study of CD8 T cells in ankylosing spondylitis. MiXCR was run by TCRdb on the 5' RACE reads, yielding one entry per CDR3 protein. The table includes 310,000 or so distinct CDR3 sequences, around 19% detected once. The germline gives CDR1 MDHEN, CDR2 SYDVKM. The J segment lost 1 base and the V segment lost 2 bases, leaving 4 bases of the junction unmatched. The CDR3 spans 15 residues. Study-wide results and limits: One TCR beta motif, made up of roughly eight highly homologous variants, appeared characteristic of ankylosing spondylitis blood. Matched ankylosing spondylitis synovial fluid reportedly contained a significantly enriched population of disease-linked clones.

A word on this clonotype: The antigen is not known.

This chain connects TRBV28 to TRBJ2-5; 7 bases align to TRBD2. Sequencing input: blood, either unsorted or a sorted T cell fraction (not recorded which). The receptor was derived from a male donor with ankylosing spondylitis or in good health (not recorded which). The CDR3 is CASSLLAELQETQYF. CDR3 sequence (DNA): TGTGCCAGCAGTTTACTAGCGGAGCTCCAAGAGACCCAGTACTTC.